A single sample gave rise to the 18 T cell receptor beta chains below, sequenced in a study of blood T cell repertoires in COVID-19 (dated by TCRdb to about 2020). Library generation was performed with the immunoSEQ multiplex PCR assay. Sourced from immuneACCESS, this table was stored by TCRdb with only in-frame sequences that have V and J called. A share of the clones is absent; for the studies checked, an unresolved V gene accounts for under half, and the remainder has no known explanation. The sample has about 310,000 clones on record, approximately 89% of them singletons. Jointly, the top ten make up over 9% of the sample. Sequences were obtained from PBMCs or T cells enriched from blood (not recorded which). The origin of the receptors is a woman under 40 who had recovered from COVID-19.

The rearrangement uses TRBV28 and TRBJ2-7; D is undetermined. V was shortened by 4 bases and J by 5 bases, with 9 bases between the two germline ends. CDR1 and CDR2 (germline): MDHEN, SYDVKM. CDR3 length equals 12 residues. The CDR3 here is CASSSYFHEQYF. CDR3 nucleotides: TGTGCCAGCAGTTCTTACTTCCACGAGCAGTACTTC.

The chain uses TRBV6-5 and TRBJ2-7; possibly TRBD1 for D (8 bases). Trimming took off 5 bases at V and 3 bases at J, with 14 bases between the two ends. Germline-derived CDR1 and CDR2 are MNHEY and SVGAGI. The CDR3 loop spans 14 amino acids. This CDR3 is CASSRTGRVYEQYF. Here the CDR3 DNA reads TGTGCCAGCAGTAGGACAGGGAGGGTCTACGAGCAGTACTTC.

The chain combines TRBV10-2 with TRBJ2-1; D gene unclear. The V end was cut by 7 bases, the J end by 8 bases, with 27 bases between. CDR1 is WSHSY and CDR2 is SAAADI in the germline V gene. This CDR3 is 17 amino acids long. CDR3 loop: CASISPSDLRKADEQFF. The CDR3 coding sequence is TGCGCCAGCATTTCACCTTCGGATCTTAGGAAGGCGGATGAGCAGTTCTTC.

This rearrangement joins TRBV5-1 to TRBJ2-1; maybe TRBD1 (6 bases). CDR3 length equals 14 residues. Germline-derived CDR1 and CDR2 are SGHRS and YFSETQ. V was clipped by 0 bases and J by 8 bases, with 12 bases between them. The CDR3 here is CASSLVQGLDEQFF. The CDR3 DNA is TGCGCCAGCAGCTTGGTACAGGGTCTGGATGAGCAGTTCTTC.

This sequence joins TRBV5-6 and TRBJ2-1, with TRBD2 matching over 12 bases. Per germline, CDR1 SGHDT and CDR2 YYEEEE. The CDR3 runs 17 residues. V lost 3 bases, J lost 5 bases, and 9 bases stayed unmatched. CDR3 nucleotides: TGTGCCAGCAGCTCCCCCGGATGGACTAGCGGGAACAATGAGCAGTTCTTC. Its protein product is CASSSPGWTSGNNEQFF.

This clone showed up just once. The chain carries TRBV5-1 and TRBJ1-2; 10 bases fit TRBD1. Germline V lookup: CDR1 SGHRS, CDR2 YFSETQ. Trimming took 3 bases from V and 6 from J; bases not matched to a gene: 2. This CDR3 contains 13 residues. This chain's CDR3 is CASSYGTGDGYTF. The CDR3, as DNA: TGCGCCAGCAGCTATGGGACAGGGGATGGCTACACCTTC. Drawing the rest from reference TRBV5-1 and TRBJ1-2, the complete variable domain is KAGVTQTPRYLIKTRGQQVTLSCSPISGHRSVSWYQQTPGQGLQFLFEYFSETQRNKGNFPGRFSGRQFSNSRSEMNVSTLELGDSALYLCASSYGTGDGYTFGSGTRLTVV.

The chain carries TRBV24-1 and TRBJ1-1, with D unresolved. The V end was cut by 3 bases, the J end by 0 bases, with 4 bases between. This CDR3 spans 13 amino acids. Germline V gene sequence: CDR1 KGHDR, CDR2 SFDVKD. The chain's CDR3 is CATSDRVNTEAFF. The CDR3 coding sequence is TGTGCCACCAGTGATCGAGTGAACACTGAAGCTTTCTTT.

The rearrangement uses TRBV6-1 and TRBJ1-2; D ambiguous. V gave up 0 bases and J gave up 8 bases, with 7 bases separating them. Germline assignment: CDR1 MNHNS and CDR2 SASEGT. The CDR3 length is 12 residues. This CDR3 is CASSEALLGYTF. In DNA form, the CDR3 reads TGTGCCAGCAGTGAAGCCTTACTCGGCTACACCTTC.

The CDR3 nucleotides are TGTGCCAGCAGCCCTCAGCGGGAGTCCAATGAGCAGTTCTTC. It specifies CASSPQRESNEQFF. The chain carries TRBV3-1 (or the pseudogene TRBV3-2) and TRBJ2-1, with TRBD2 identical over 8 bases. Germline V CDR1 and CDR2: LGHDT, YNNKEL (reference sequence). The V gene end was trimmed by 4 bases and the J gene end by 6 bases; junction bases not matched to a gene: 5. The CDR3 extends over 14 amino acids.

The rearrangement joins TRBV12-3 or TRBV12-4 to TRBJ1-1, with unresolved D. The CDR3 covers 12 residues. The V gene lost 3 bases and the J gene lost 9 bases, with 11 bases spanning the gap. The CDR3 spells CASSFRREQAFF. The CDR3 nucleotides read TGTGCCAGCAGTTTTCGCCGGGAGCAAGCTTTCTTT.

V usage is TRBV13 and J usage is TRBJ2-7; 8 positions match TRBD2. The CDR3 is 15 amino acids. Germline loops: CDR1 PRHDT, CDR2 FYEKMQ (reference sequence). Trimming cost V 3 bases and J 6 bases; bases outside gene matches: 10. The chain's CDR3 is CASSLITGGPSEQYF. CDR3 coding DNA: TGTGCCAGCAGCTTGATTACGGGAGGGCCGAGCGAGCAGTACTTC.

The chain joins TRBV2 to TRBJ1-2; 7 positions agree with TRBD1. V was clipped by 9 bases and J by 4 bases; unmatched bases: 11. CDR1 and CDR2 from the germline V gene are SNHLY and FYNNEI. This CDR3 has 14 residues. Here the CDR3 DNA reads TGTGCCAGGACAGACAGGGATCTTGGCTATGGCTACACCTTC. It codes for CARTDRDLGYGYTF.

This chain links TRBV29-1 with TRBJ1-5; maybe TRBD1 (6 bases). Germline-derived CDR1 and CDR2 are SQVTM and ANQGSEA. V lost 1 base, J lost 7 bases, and 11 bases lay in between. The CDR3 is 13 residues long. CDR3 protein: CSVEGTGSQPQHF. The CDR3 bases are TGCAGCGTTGAAGGTACAGGGTCACAGCCCCAGCATTTT.

The chain uses TRBV9 and TRBJ2-1; the D is unclear. The CDR3 length is 14 residues. Germline-derived CDR1 and CDR2 are SGDLS and YYNGEE. V was pared by 4 bases and J by 5 bases, with 13 bases between. The CDR3 DNA follows: TGTGCCAGCAGCTTAACTTCACGGGACAATGAGCAGTTCTTC. Protein product: CASSLTSRDNEQFF.

The chain has TRBV6-6 and TRBJ1-5; the match to TRBD1 covers 9 bases. Germline V gene data show CDR1 as MNHNY and CDR2 as SVGAGI (reference sequence). Trimming at V came to 9 bases and at J to 0 bases, leaving 6 bases not matched to a gene. The length of the CDR3 is 15 residues. The chain's CDR3 is CASYRGPYSNQPQHF. CDR3 nucleotides: TGTGCCAGTTACAGGGGGCCTTATAGCAATCAGCCCCAGCATTTT.

In its sample, this clone was seen once. V gene TRBV3-1 (or the pseudogene TRBV3-2) combines with J gene TRBJ2-5; TRBD2 matches at 8 bases. V dropped 2 bases and J dropped 4; count of bases not matched to a gene: 12. Germline assignment: CDR1 LGHDT and CDR2 YNNKEL (reference sequence). The length of the CDR3 is 17 residues. CDR3 sequence: CASSQPPRAGVRETQYF. The DNA for the CDR3 is TGTGCCAGCAGCCAACCCCCGCGAGCGGGAGTCCGAGAGACCCAGTACTTC.

This clone showed up just once. The chain employs TRBV9 and TRBJ1-2, with D possibly being TRBD1 (6 bases). Germline V gene data show CDR1 as SGDLS and CDR2 as YYNGEE. This CDR3 has 15 residues. V was cut by 0 bases and J by 3 bases, with 12 bases left in between. The CDR3 loop reads CASSVGGRGYYGYTF. DNA for the CDR3: TGTGCCAGCAGCGTAGGTGGCAGGGGATACTATGGCTACACCTTC.

This sequence joins TRBV6-5 and TRBJ2-1; tentatively, D is TRBD1 (7 bases). The CDR3 is made up of 13 amino acids. The V gene's germline CDR1 is MNHEY and CDR2 SVGAGI. Trimming pared 4 bases from V and 7 bases from J, leaving 11 bases between. CDR3 nucleotides: TGTGCCAGCAGTTTACAGGGGAGGAATGAGCAGTTCTTC. Its translation is CASSLQGRNEQFF.